This T cell receptor beta chain derives from a study of blood T cell repertoires in COVID-19 (dated by TCRdb to about 2020). In terms of the full investigation: Samples covering the acute and convalescent phases of COVID-19 were provided by collaborators in the United States, Italy and Spain. Nearly every sample came with metadata listing a de-identified subject ID, COVID-19 status, age in years and sex. The dataset comprised deeply sampled blood TCRbeta repertoires from subjects exposed to, actively infected with, or recovered from COVID-19. The material from the prospective study consisted of cDNA or gDNA derived from T cells, B-cell-depleted T cells, or PBMCs. The repertoires were made available in a free public database intended to serve as a resource for research on the immune response to SARS-CoV-2. Samples were obtained from the ongoing ImmuneRACE study (first 160 participants) and from 1,254 subjects provided by 6 global collaborators. Where HLA class I and class II types were available, the types were taken from metadata supplied by the sample provider, not from assay-based typing. What the authors observed across the whole study: The amount of clinical and demographic metadata varied by source and participant and was provided uncurated.

Each collaborating institution followed its own protocols to collect whole blood in K2EDTA tubes. Collaborator samples were shipped for TCRbeta analysis as frozen whole blood, isolated PBMCs, or DNA extracted from either sample type. The CDR3 goes from the cysteine to the phenylalanine over 14 residues. Of the read, only the CDR3 DNA is kept; its 42 bases are in frame from base 1. CDR1 and CDR2 (SNHLY, FYNNEI) derive from the germline V gene. Trimming removed 4 bases from V and 7 bases from J; the gene matches leave 7 bases unexplained. TCRbeta CDR3 regions were amplified from genomic DNA using the immunoSEQ Assay, a bias-controlled multiplex PCR. For the original study's pipeline: Nucleated cell counts per sample were estimated from amplification of reference gene primers within the assay. To quantify the absolute abundance of each unique TCRbeta CDR3 rearrangement, sequence reads were collapsed and filtered. For each sample, productive Simpson clonality was calculated as the square root of Simpson's diversity index over productive rearrangements. In TCRdb, the immuneACCESS table is reduced to in-frame sequences with V and J assigned. These tables do not hold every clone; where another copy was compared, an unresolved V gene accounts for under half, and the others remain unexplained. V and J calls and clone size are as listed in that table; D and trimming were resolved from the DNA. The sample contains over 20,000 clones, just over 85% of them found a single time. Together, the top ten hold roughly 16% of the sample.

Comments on this clone: Its antigen specificity is not known. It has no much larger one-base neighbor in the sample; base qualities were not kept.

This sequence originates from an older man with acute or convalescent COVID-19. The sample comprised peripheral blood. Recombination joined TRBV2 with TRBJ1-2; the junction holds 9 bases that match TRBD1. The CDR3: CASSVFGTGPGYTF. The DNA is TGTGCCAGCAGTGTTTTTGGGACAGGGCCTGGCTACACCTTC.